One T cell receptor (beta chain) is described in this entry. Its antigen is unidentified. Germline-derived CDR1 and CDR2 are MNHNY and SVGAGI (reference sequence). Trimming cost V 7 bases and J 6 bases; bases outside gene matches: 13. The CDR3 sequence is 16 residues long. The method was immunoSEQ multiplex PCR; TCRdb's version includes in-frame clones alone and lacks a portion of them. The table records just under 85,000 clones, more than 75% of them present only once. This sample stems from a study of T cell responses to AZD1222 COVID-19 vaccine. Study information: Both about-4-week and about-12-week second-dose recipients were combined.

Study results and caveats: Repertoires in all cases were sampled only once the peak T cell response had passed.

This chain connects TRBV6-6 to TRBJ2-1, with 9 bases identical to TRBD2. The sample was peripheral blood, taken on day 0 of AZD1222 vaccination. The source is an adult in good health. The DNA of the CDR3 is TGTGCCAGCAACCTAGCGGGATCCCCAAAAATCAATGAGCAGTTCTTC. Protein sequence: CASNLAGSPKINEQFF.